These T cell receptor beta chains were read from a single sample in a study of CD8 T cells in ankylosing spondylitis. TCRdb passed the 5' RACE reads through MiXCR, listing each CDR3 protein once. This sample carries approximately 400,000 distinct CDR3 sequences, 25% to 30% of them seen once, and the ten largest clones take about 0.92%. The sequenced material came from blood, either unsorted or a sorted T cell fraction (not recorded which). The origin of the receptors is a male donor with ankylosing spondylitis. Both conserved end residues are part of each CDR3. A D gene is named only where the DNA matches it firmly. Size tells how often a clone was seen (once, few, many) or the class of an expanded clone, and some rows leave it out.

abundance	v_gene	j_gene	d_gene	CDR3nt	CDR3aa
.	TRBV9	TRBJ1-1	.	TGTGCCAGCAGCCCCCGGGAGGGCTTCACTGAAGCTTTCTTT	CASSPREGFTEAFF
.	TRBV29-1	TRBJ2-3	.	TGCAGCGTTGCGTCATTCACTAGCACAGATACGCAGTATTTT	CSVASFTSTDTQYF
few	TRBV6-1	TRBJ2-1	TRBD2	TGTGCCAGCAGTGTTGGACTAGCGGGAGGTAGTGAGCAGTTCTTC	CASSVGLAGGSEQFF
.	TRBV7-2	TRBJ1-2	.	TGTGCCAGCACCCGTAGCTATGGCTACACCTTC	CASTRSYGYTF
few	TRBV5-1	TRBJ2-5	.	TGCGCCAGCAGCTTGGCGATAGCTCAAGAGACCCAGTACTTC	CASSLAIAQETQYF
many	TRBV20-1	TRBJ2-5	.	TGCAGTGCTAGACTCGGACGGAACCAAGAGACCCAGTACTTC	CSARLGRNQETQYF
few	TRBV20-1	TRBJ1-1	TRBD1	TGCAGTGCTAGAGATGGGACAGGGGGCTCTGTTGGGGCTTTCTTT	CSARDGTGGSVGAFF
.	TRBV3-1	TRBJ1-1	TRBD1	TGTGCCAGCAGCCCCGGGACAGGCTCTGAAGCTTTCTTT	CASSPGTGSEAFF
.	TRBV29-1	TRBJ1-6	TRBD1	TGCAGCGTTGAATCTCAAGGGACAGGGTCCCTCCACTTT	CSVESQGTGSLHF
.	TRBV20-1	TRBJ2-1	TRBD2	TGCAGTGCCAGTTCGTCCGGGACTAGCGATGAGCAGTTCTTC	CSASSSGTSDEQFF
.	TRBV6-2/TRBV6-3	TRBJ2-2	.	TGTGCCAGCAGCGACGAGAGGGAGCTGTTTTTT	CASSDERELFF
many	TRBV20-1	TRBJ2-3	TRBD2	TGCAGTGCTACCCCGGGGCTAGCGGGCTATACAGATACGCAGTATTTT	CSATPGLAGYTDTQYF
.	TRBV11-3	TRBJ2-7	.	TGTGCCAGCAGCTTAGATTCTGGCTCCTACGAGCAGTACTTC	CASSLDSGSYEQYF
once	TRBV3-1	TRBJ2-2	TRBD2	TGTGCCAGCAGCCCTCCCCCTTCTAGCGGGACAACCGGGGAGCTGTTTTTT	CASSPPPSSGTTGELFF
few	TRBV20-1	TRBJ2-3	.	TGCAGTGCTAGTATTCCCGGGACCCTATTCGGATCTAGCACAGATACGCAGTATTTT	CSASIPGTLFGSSTDTQYF
.	TRBV6-1	TRBJ1-1	.	TGTGCCAGCACACGGGGTAATCGGAACACTGAAGCTTTCTTT	CASTRGNRNTEAFF
few	TRBV21-1	TRBJ1-4	.	TGTGCCAGCAGCACGAGCGGACAGGGGGGATCAACTAATGAAAAACTGTTTTTT	CASSTSGQGGSTNEKLFF
many	TRBV11-3	TRBJ2-1	.	TGTGCCAGCAGTCTAGGGCCATTCTCCTACAATGAGCAGTTCTTC	CASSLGPFSYNEQFF
.	TRBV27	TRBJ1-6	TRBD1	TGTGCCAGCAGTTCGTGGACAGGGAATAATTCACCCCTCCACTTT	CASSSWTGNNSPLHF
.	TRBV19	TRBJ2-7	TRBD1	TGTGCCAGTAGTACCACCGGGACAGGGTTATACGAGCAGTACTTC	CASSTTGTGLYEQYF
many	TRBV7-2	TRBJ2-1	TRBD2	TGTGCCAGCAGACGGACTAGCGGGAGGGTCCATGAGCAGTTCTTC	CASRRTSGRVHEQFF
.	TRBV20-1	TRBJ1-1	.	TGCAGTGTTCTAGAGTTTTTGGGGACTGAAGCTTTCTTT	CSVLEFLGTEAFF